A single sample is the source of the 14 T cell receptor beta chains below, sequenced in a study of human T cells and chemical hapten exposure. Each CDR3 protein gets one entry after TCRdb re-called the RACE reads with MiXCR. Among approximately 260,000 distinct CDR3 sequences listed, over 8% were seen once. Time point denoted: pre-sensitization, week 0. Treatment specified: therapeutic diphenylcyclopropenone sensitization with weekly scalp DPC. The source material was whole blood, sampled in connection with sensitization to the hapten diphenylcyclopropenone (DPC). The receptors originated from a woman in her 40s with alopecia areata. Some clones in this sample may be carry-over from other donors' samples.

This clonotype appeared a few times. V and J are TRBV2 and TRBJ2-3; perhaps TRBD1 as D (5 bases). The V end was cut by 6 bases, the J end by 8 bases, with 18 bases between. CDR1 is SNHLY, CDR2 FYNNEI, per germline. This CDR3 is 14 amino acids long. CDR3 nucleotides: TGTGCCAGCAGCTTCGACAGCCGTGTTCCTACGCAGTATTTT. This codes for CASSFDSRVPTQYF. Looking up the rest from reference TRBV2 and TRBJ2-3 gives the full variable domain: EPEVTQTPSHQVTQMGQEVILRCVPISNHLYFYWYRQILGQKVEFLVSFYNNEISEKSEIFDDQFSVERPDGSNFTLKIRSTKLEDSAMYFCASSFDSRVPTQYFGPGTRLTVL.

V is TRBV7-9 and J is TRBJ1-1; possibly TRBD1 for D (6 bases). The CDR3 has 14 amino acids. The V end lost 5 bases, the J end lost 4 bases, and 14 bases lay between the germline ends. Germline CDR1 is SEHNR and CDR2 is FQNEAQ (reference sequence). CDR3 coding DNA: TGTGCCAGCAGCGCCCCAGGGGCGGGCACTGAAGCTTTCTTT. Its translation: CASSAPGAGTEAFF.

This clonotype was seen more than once but under ten times. The rearrangement joins TRBV6-6 to TRBJ1-4, with D uncertain. Trimming shortened V by 9 bases and J by 8 bases, and 13 bases separated the two germline ends. Germline loops: CDR1 MNHNY, CDR2 SVGAGI (reference sequence). This CDR3 spans 12 amino acids. In DNA form, the CDR3 reads TGTGCCAGTGCCAGACCGCTAGAAAAACTGTTTTTT. The encoded protein is CASARPLEKLFF.

This clonotype has a count of ten or more. The rearrangement joins TRBV10-3 to TRBJ2-1, with no clear D. Germline V gene lookup returns CDR1 ENHRY and CDR2 SYGVKD. The CDR3 runs to 15 residues. The germline V and J ends were trimmed by 2 bases and 6 bases, with 14 bases remaining between them. CDR3 sequence (DNA): TGTGCCATCAGTGAGGTTTTAACGACCAGCAATGAGCAGTTCTTC. It yields the protein CAISEVLTTSNEQFF.

This clonotype was picked up a small number of times. The chain has TRBV4-3 and TRBJ2-4; 13 bases fit TRBD2. The CDR3 extends over 18 amino acids. CDR1 is LGHNA and CDR2 is YSLEER in the germline V gene. The junction had 3 bases not matched to a gene; V was cut back by 0 bases and J by 1 base. CDR3 nucleotides: TGCGCCAGCAGCCAAGAATTGACTAGCGGGAGGGCCAAAAACATTCAGTACTTC. Its protein product is CASSQELTSGRAKNIQYF.

This clonotype has more than one count but fewer than ten. This sequence joins TRBV5-1 and TRBJ2-2; the match to TRBD1 covers 9 bases. CDR3 length: 16 residues. V gave up 0 bases and J gave up 6 bases; unmatched junction bases: 6. Germline values: CDR1 SGHRS, CDR2 YFSETQ. The CDR3 is CASSLVGQGRPGELFF. CDR3 in DNA: TGCGCCAGCAGCTTGGTCGGACAGGGGCGCCCCGGGGAGCTGTTTTTT.

The chain joins TRBV18 to TRBJ1-5; 7 positions match TRBD1. Germline-derived CDR1 and CDR2 are KGHSH and LQKENI. The CDR3 loop spans 14 amino acids. Trimming removed 4 bases from V and 5 bases from J; junction bases left unmatched: 5. This CDR3 reads CASSQDRDYQPQHF. CDR3 nucleotides: TGTGCCAGCTCACAAGACAGGGACTATCAGCCCCAGCATTTT.

The chain couples TRBV7-9 to TRBJ2-7; D perhaps matches TRBD2 (5 bases). This CDR3 contains 15 residues. V dropped 0 bases and J dropped 5 bases, with 14 bases sitting between them. Germline CDR1 is SEHNR and CDR2 is FQNEAQ (reference sequence). CDR3 protein: CASSLARARGNEQYF. The CDR3 DNA is TGTGCCAGCAGCTTAGCGCGGGCTCGGGGTAACGAGCAGTACTTC.

The chain couples TRBV5-1 to TRBJ1-5, with TRBD1 matching 9 bases. V trimming: 4 bases; J trimming: 3 bases; junction bases outside the gene matches: 8. This CDR3 is 16 amino acids long. The germline V gene has CDR1 SGHRS and CDR2 YFSETQ. The CDR3 reads CASSPGQGLANQPQHF. In DNA form, the CDR3 reads TGCGCCAGCAGCCCGGGACAGGGTCTGGCCAATCAGCCCCAGCATTTT.

This clonotype was observed many times. CDR3 residues: CASSVDRLMNTEAFF. CDR3 sequence (DNA): TGCGCCAGCAGCGTGGACAGGCTCATGAACACTGAAGCTTTCTTT. The chain links TRBV5-1 to TRBJ1-1; 7 bases line up with TRBD1. V was clipped by 4 bases and J by 0 bases; unmatched bases: 6. The CDR3 covers 15 residues. The germline CDR1 and CDR2 sequences are SGHRS and YFSETQ. Combining the CDR3 with reference TRBV5-1 and TRBJ1-1 gives the whole variable domain KAGVTQTPRYLIKTRGQQVTLSCSPISGHRSVSWYQQTPGQGLQFLFEYFSETQRNKGNFPGRFSGRQFSNSRSEMNVSTLELGDSALYLCASSVDRLMNTEAFFGQGTRLTVV.

The gene calls are TRBV20-1 and TRBJ1-5; D not certain. CDR3 length: 19 residues. The germline V gene has CDR1 DFQATT and CDR2 SNEGSKA (reference sequence). Trimming stripped 2 bases from V and 1 base from J, with 24 bases between. CDR3 nucleotides: TGCAGTGCTAGACCCCCCACAATCCCAGAGGTACTCAGCAATCAGCCCCAGCATTTT. Translating it yields CSARPPTIPEVLSNQPQHF.

This clonotype came up a few times. The V call is TRBV7-2, the J call TRBJ2-3; 15 nucleotides align to TRBD2. This CDR3 comprises 15 residues. The germline V gene encodes CDR1 SGHTA and CDR2 FQGNSA. V gave up 0 bases and J gave up 11 bases; unmatched junction bases: 3. CDR3: CASSLAGLAGGGQYF. As DNA, the CDR3 is TGTGCCAGCAGCTTAGCGGGACTAGCGGGAGGTGGGCAGTATTTT.

The chain has TRBV20-1 and TRBJ2-3; maybe TRBD2 (7 bases). Germline-derived CDR1 and CDR2 are DFQATT and SNEGSKA (reference sequence). V lost 6 bases, J lost 8 bases, and 21 bases lay in between. This CDR3 region has 14 residues. The CDR3 protein is CSASAGAHLGTQYF. CDR3 DNA sequence: TGCAGTGCCTCGGCGGGGGCACACCTTGGTACGCAGTATTTT.

This clonotype was observed a few times. The CDR3 sequence is CAISESTGTNIQYF. The CDR3, as DNA: TGTGCCATCAGTGAGTCGACAGGGACGAACATTCAGTACTTC. The rearrangement uses TRBV10-3 and TRBJ2-4; 7 nucleotides align to TRBD1. Germline-derived CDR1 and CDR2 are ENHRY and SYGVKD. The CDR3 covers 14 residues. After removal of 0 bases from V and 7 bases from J, the junction contained 3 bases not matched to a gene.